This TCR beta chain comes out of a study of blood T cell repertoires in COVID-19. For the study at large: Samples representing acute and convalescent COVID-19 were sourced from the United States, Italy and Spain. T cells, B-cell-depleted T cells, or PBMCs supplied cDNA or gDNA.

Clones were read by immunoSEQ multiplex PCR, and TCRdb kept only the in-frame ones, dropping some. The sample holds under 85,000 clones, around 83% seen once. The germline V gene encodes CDR1 MGHRA and CDR2 YSYEKL. The CDR3 spans 14 residues. The ends lost 0 bases at V and 5 bases at J; junction bases unmatched: 2. Material: peripheral blood. The receptor comes from an elderly man with active or convalescent COVID-19. The chain joins TRBV4-1 to TRBJ1-1; TRBD1 matches at 8 bases. CDR3 nucleotide sequence: TGCGCCAGCAGCCAAGAGACAGGGGTGACTGAAGCTTTCTTT. Its translation is CASSQETGVTEAFF.